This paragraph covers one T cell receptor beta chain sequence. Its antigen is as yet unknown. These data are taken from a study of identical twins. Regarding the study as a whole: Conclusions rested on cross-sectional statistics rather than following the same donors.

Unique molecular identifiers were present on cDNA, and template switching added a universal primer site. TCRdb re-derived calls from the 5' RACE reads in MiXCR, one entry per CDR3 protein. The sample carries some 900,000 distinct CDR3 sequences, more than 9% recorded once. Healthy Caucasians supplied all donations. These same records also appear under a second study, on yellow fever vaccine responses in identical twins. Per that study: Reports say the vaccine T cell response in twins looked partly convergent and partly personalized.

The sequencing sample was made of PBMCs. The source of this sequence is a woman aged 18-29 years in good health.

CDR3 sequence (DNA): TGCGCCAGCAGCTTGATCCCGACAGCCAACTATGGCTACACCTTC. Its translation is CASSLIPTANYGYTF. This chain connects TRBV5-1 to TRBJ1-2; D might be TRBD1 (5 bases). The ends were cut back, 1 base at V and 2 bases at J, with 12 bases in the middle. Germline lookup yields CDR1 SGHRS and CDR2 YFSETQ. This CDR3 has 15 residues.